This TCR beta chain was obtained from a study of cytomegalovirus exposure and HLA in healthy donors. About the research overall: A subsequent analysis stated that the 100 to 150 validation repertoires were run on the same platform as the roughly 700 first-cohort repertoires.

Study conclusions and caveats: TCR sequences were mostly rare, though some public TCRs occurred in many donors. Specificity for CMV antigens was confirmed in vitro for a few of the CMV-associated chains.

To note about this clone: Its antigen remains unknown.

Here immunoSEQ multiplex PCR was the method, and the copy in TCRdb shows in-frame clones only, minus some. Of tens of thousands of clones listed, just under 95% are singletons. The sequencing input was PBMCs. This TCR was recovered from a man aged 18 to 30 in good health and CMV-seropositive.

The CDR3, as DNA: TGTGCCACCAGCAGAGATAGTTTTGATAAGTGGGGACTAGCGGAGTTCGAGCAGTTCTTC. Protein product: CATSRDSFDKWGLAEFEQFF. The J gene is TRBJ2-1, the V gene TRBV15, with TRBD2 identical over 11 bases. With 0 bases clipped from V and 10 bases from J, the junction kept 20 bases outside the gene matches. CDR1 and CDR2 from the germline V gene are LNHNV and YYDKDF (reference sequence). This CDR3 spans 20 amino acids. Full variable domain (rest looked up from reference TRBV15 and TRBJ2-1): DAMVIQNPRYQVTQFGKPVTLSCSQTLNHNVMYWYQQKSSQAPKLLFHYYDKDFNNEADTPDNFQSRRPNTSFCFLDIRSPGLGDTAMYLCATSRDSFDKWGLAEFEQFFGPGTRLTVL.